A single sample is the source of the 14 T cell receptor beta chains below, sequenced in a study of T cell changes during pregnancy in multiple sclerosis. Profiling relied on immunoSEQ multiplex PCR, and the TCRdb table lists in-frame clones only, not all of them. The sample holds tens of thousands of clones, approximately 94% seen once. This specimen consisted of CD4+ T cells from peripheral blood mononuclear cells, obtained before pregnancy. Every receptor here comes from a female donor with multiple sclerosis, enrolled in a pregnancy study.

V usage is TRBV6-5 and J usage is TRBJ2-1; perhaps TRBD2 as D (6 bases). CDR1 is MNHEY and CDR2 is SVGAGI in the germline V gene. The CDR3 spans 13 residues. The V gene lost 4 bases and the J gene lost 4 bases, with 8 bases spanning the gap. The CDR3 spells CASSSGLYNEQFF. The CDR3 nucleotides read TGTGCCAGCAGTTCAGGACTATACAATGAGCAGTTCTTC.

V and J are TRBV10-1 and TRBJ1-2, with 9 bases fitting TRBD1. This CDR3 has 17 amino acids. V trimming: 1 base; J trimming: 8 bases; junction bases outside the gene matches: 14. In germline, CDR1 is WNHNN, CDR2 SYGVQD (reference sequence). The CDR3 nucleotides are TGCGCCAGCAGTGAGTTCTGCATGTGGGACAGGGTGTTCGGCTACACCTTC. It specifies CASSEFCMWDRVFGYTF.

This clone was detected only once. V is TRBV28 and J is TRBJ2-1; D is possibly TRBD1 (6 bases). V shed 6 bases and J shed 0 bases, with 6 bases lying between them. In germline, CDR1 is MDHEN, CDR2 SYDVKM. The CDR3 totals 13 residues. The CDR3 region is CASRDSSYNEQFF. For the CDR3, the DNA is TGTGCCAGCAGGGACAGCTCCTACAATGAGCAGTTCTTC.

The J gene is TRBJ2-7, the V gene TRBV28; 7 nucleotides agree with TRBD2. Per germline, CDR1 MDHEN and CDR2 SYDVKM. This CDR3 region has 17 residues. The V and J ends lost 4 bases and 2 bases, in that order; junction bases with no gene match: 14. Here the CDR3 DNA reads TGTGCCAGCAGTTACGTTTACGGAGCGGGAACTACCTACGAGCAGTACTTC. Its protein product is CASSYVYGAGTTYEQYF.

The genes are TRBV28 and TRBJ2-5, with 8 nucleotides matching TRBD1. The CDR3 has 15 residues. V shed 6 bases and J 0 bases; nucleotides not matched to a gene: 6. Germline V lookup: CDR1 MDHEN, CDR2 SYDVKM. The CDR3 nucleotides are TGTGCCAGCAGCGGGACAGGAGCCTACCAAGAGACCCAGTACTTC. Its protein is CASSGTGAYQETQYF.

The chain employs TRBV5-1 and TRBJ2-3; TRBD1 matches at 7 bases. J gave up 4 bases and V 3 bases, and 8 bases lay outside the gene matches. The CDR3 is 15 amino acids. Per germline, CDR1 SGHRS and CDR2 YFSETQ. The CDR3 DNA sequence: TGCGCCAGCAGCTGGCAAGGGGGCTGGGCAGATACGCAGTATTTT. Translating it yields CASSWQGGWADTQYF.

The rearrangement links TRBV28 to TRBJ1-2, with TRBD1 matching over 7 bases. The CDR3 length is 14 residues. Per germline, CDR1 MDHEN and CDR2 SYDVKM. V lost 3 bases, J lost 2 bases, and 3 bases stayed unmatched. The CDR3 sequence is CASSFRGRNYGYTF. CDR3 DNA sequence: TGTGCCAGCAGTTTTAGGGGGCGCAACTATGGCTACACCTTC.

To note about this clone: This same CDR3 is encoded by further DNA sequences in the sample. This chain uses TRBV19 with TRBJ1-5; no clear D. Germline values: CDR1 LNHDA, CDR2 SQIVND (reference sequence). CDR3 length equals 14 residues. V lost 3 bases, J lost 0 bases, and 6 bases lay in between. CDR3 nucleotides: TGTGCCAGTAGTATTACCGGTAGCAATCAGCCCCAGCATTTT. Amino acid sequence: CASSITGSNQPQHF.

This rearrangement joins TRBV7-2 to TRBJ2-1, with 11 bases matching TRBD2. V was clipped by 5 bases and J by 7 bases; unmatched bases: 7. The CDR3 is made up of 15 amino acids. CDR1 is SGHTA, CDR2 FQGNSA, per germline. In DNA, the CDR3 is TGTGCCAGCAGCCCAACTAGCGGGAGTTGGAATGAGCAGTTCTTC. Translating gives CASSPTSGSWNEQFF.

CDR3 DNA: TGTGCCAGCAGTGGACGGACTAGCTCCACAGATACGCAGTATTTT. Its translation is CASSGRTSSTDTQYF. The chain joins TRBV2 to TRBJ2-3; 8 bases map to TRBD2. The CDR3 is 15 amino acids. Per germline, CDR1 SNHLY and CDR2 FYNNEI. V trimming: 4 bases; J trimming: 2 bases; junction bases outside the gene matches: 5. The full variable domain, its missing parts supplied by reference TRBV2 and TRBJ2-3, is EPEVTQTPSHQVTQMGQEVILRCVPISNHLYFYWYRQILGQKVEFLVSFYNNEISEKSEIFDDQFSVERPDGSNFTLKIRSTKLEDSAMYFCASSGRTSSTDTQYFGPGTRLTVL.

This rearrangement joins TRBV2 to TRBJ2-7; TRBD2 agrees at 7 bases. Germline loops: CDR1 SNHLY, CDR2 FYNNEI. The CDR3 has 14 amino acids. With 6 bases clipped from V and 0 bases from J, the junction kept 5 bases outside the gene matches. The CDR3 region is CASRFREGSYEQYF. Here the CDR3 DNA reads TGTGCCAGCAGGTTCAGGGAGGGCTCCTACGAGCAGTACTTC.

This chain connects TRBV6-1 to TRBJ2-5; D unresolved. Trimming left V 4 bases short and J 2 bases short, with 8 bases between. Per germline, CDR1 MNHNS and CDR2 SASEGT. The CDR3 sequence is 13 residues long. CDR3 in amino acids: CASSGGQQETQYF. CDR3 in DNA: TGTGCCAGCAGTGGAGGTCAGCAAGAGACCCAGTACTTC.

This clone was found once. This rearrangement joins TRBV5-1 to TRBJ2-1; 9 nucleotides agree with TRBD1. CDR1 and CDR2 (germline): SGHRS, YFSETQ. V was clipped by 4 bases and J by 8 bases; unmatched bases: 16. This CDR3 is built from 17 residues. The DNA for the CDR3 is TGCGCCAGCAGCACTGACCCGACAGGGGGAACACGGGATGAGCAGTTCTTC. As protein: CASSTDPTGGTRDEQFF. The whole variable domain, remainder taken from reference TRBV5-1 and TRBJ2-1, is KAGVTQTPRYLIKTRGQQVTLSCSPISGHRSVSWYQQTPGQGLQFLFEYFSETQRNKGNFPGRFSGRQFSNSRSEMNVSTLELGDSALYLCASSTDPTGGTRDEQFFGPGTRLTVL.

V is TRBV19 and J is TRBJ1-1; D is possibly TRBD1 (5 bases). With 3 bases removed from V and 3 bases from J, the gap between germline ends came to 17 bases. The germline V gene encodes CDR1 LNHDA and CDR2 SQIVND (reference sequence). There are 16 residues in the CDR3. Here the CDR3 reads CASSIGRRSGDTEAFF. The CDR3 DNA follows: TGTGCCAGTAGTATTGGGAGGCGCTCGGGGGACACTGAAGCTTTCTTT.